A selection of T cell receptor beta chains follows, all from one sample in a study of T cell responses to AZD1222 COVID-19 vaccine. Repertoires were generated with immunoSEQ multiplex PCR, while TCRdb's copy carries only in-frame clones and drops some. The sample gives approximately 120,000 clones, approximately 90% of which show up once; about 9.5% is in the top ten. The input for sequencing was peripheral blood, taken 28 days after the second AZD1222 dose. The receptors here all came from an adult who received the AZD1222 COVID-19 vaccine. CDR3s include the opening cysteine and the closing phenylalanine or tryptophan. D genes are given only for firm matches. Clone size is given for some rows only: seen once, a few or many times, or a class if the clone is expanded.

clone_size,v_call,cdr3_length,j_call,d_call,cdr3_aa,cdr3_nt
.,TRBV6-5,13,TRBJ1-1,.,CASSYSHKTEAFF,TGTGCCAGCAGTTACAGTCACAAGACTGAAGCTTTCTTT
.,TRBV5-1,11,TRBJ1-1,.,CASRGETEAFF,TGCGCCAGCAGAGGAGAAACTGAAGCTTTCTTT
.,TRBV30,14,TRBJ1-4,.,CAWSLFRGSEKLFF,TGTGCCTGGAGCCTCTTCCGAGGAAGTGAAAAACTGTTTTTT
.,TRBV11-3,12,TRBJ2-1,.,CASSFLVGEQFF,TGTGCCAGCAGCTTCCTGGTAGGTGAGCAGTTCTTC
.,TRBV7-8,15,TRBJ1-6,.,CASSLSAGNNSPLHF,TGTGCCAGCAGCTTATCGGCTGGGAATAATTCACCCCTCCACTTT
.,TRBV3-1/TRBV3-2,12,TRBJ1-4,.,CASSQSREKLFF,TGTGCCAGCAGCCAATCGCGTGAAAAACTGTTTTTT
.,TRBV18,13,TRBJ1-2,.,CASSWDAIYGYTF,TGTGCCAGCTCCTGGGACGCCATCTATGGCTACACCTTC
once,TRBV6-1,17,TRBJ2-5,TRBD2,CASSGGTSGSLQETQYF,TGTGCCAGCAGTGGCGGGACTAGCGGGAGTCTCCAAGAGACCCAGTACTTC
once,TRBV14,15,TRBJ1-2,.,CASSLSPLRLCGYTF,TGTGCCAGCAGCCTTAGCCCCCTGCGGCTGTGTGGCTACACCTTC
.,TRBV5-5,14,TRBJ2-1,.,CASSLVTAYNEQFF,TGTGCCAGCAGCTTGGTTACCGCGTACAATGAGCAGTTCTTC
.,TRBV29-1,14,TRBJ2-5,TRBD1,CSVDGGTGYETQYF,TGCAGCGTTGATGGTGGGACAGGGTATGAGACCCAGTACTTC
.,TRBV3-1/TRBV3-2,18,TRBJ1-1,.,CASSQDVLVERRDTEAFF,TGTGCCAGCAGCCAAGATGTTTTAGTTGAGAGGAGGGACACTGAAGCTTTCTTT
.,TRBV7-8,17,TRBJ1-2,TRBD1,CASSSPYWAPGGNGYTF,TGTGCCAGCAGCTCCCCGTATTGGGCCCCAGGGGGGAATGGCTACACCTTC
.,TRBV6-5,15,TRBJ2-2,TRBD1,CASSPTGTNTGELFF,TGTGCCAGCAGTCCGACAGGGACGAACACCGGGGAGCTGTTTTTT
.,TRBV6-6,15,TRBJ2-1,TRBD2,CASSPSLGGYNEQFF,TGTGCCAGCAGTCCTTCTCTCGGGGGGTACAATGAGCAGTTCTTC
.,TRBV7-9,14,TRBJ1-6,.,CASSADSYNSPLHF,TGTGCCAGCAGCGCCGACTCCTATAATTCACCCCTCCACTTT
.,TRBV7-2,11,TRBJ2-7,.,CASSEQYEQYF,TGTGCCAGCAGCGAGCAATACGAGCAGTACTTC
.,TRBV18,15,TRBJ2-2,.,CASSPGPRVAGELFF,TGTGCCAGCTCACCAGGGCCCCGGGTCGCGGGGGAGCTGTTTTTT
.,TRBV28,15,TRBJ1-5,.,CASSLGAGFRQPQHF,TGTGCCAGCAGTTTAGGGGCAGGGTTCAGGCAGCCCCAGCATTTT
.,TRBV25-1,15,TRBJ1-2,TRBD1,CASSPPGGGNYGYTF,TGTGCCAGCAGTCCCCCAGGGGGCGGAAACTATGGCTACACCTTC
.,TRBV19,13,TRBJ2-7,TRBD2,CASSIVAGYEQYF,TGTGCCAGTAGTATAGTAGCGGGCTACGAGCAGTACTTC
once,TRBV30,15,TRBJ1-1,.,CAWSWGSYMNTEAFF,TGTGCCTGGAGTTGGGGTTCCTACATGAACACTGAAGCTTTCTTT
.,TRBV3-1/TRBV3-2,16,TRBJ1-5,.,CASSQEGLGSNQPQHF,TGTGCCAGCAGCCAAGAGGGACTTGGGAGCAATCAGCCCCAGCATTTT
.,TRBV4-3,17,TRBJ2-1,.,CASSQEGGGGSYNEQFF,TGCGCCAGCAGCCAAGAGGGGGGCGGGGGCTCCTACAATGAGCAGTTCTTC
.,TRBV7-2,14,TRBJ2-5,.,CASSLLGSSVAQYF,TGTGCCAGCAGCTTATTGGGCAGTTCTGTGGCCCAGTACTTC
.,TRBV14,15,TRBJ2-2,TRBD2,CASSQTGLGPGELFF,TGTGCCAGCAGCCAAACGGGACTAGGGCCCGGGGAGCTGTTTTTT
.,TRBV3-1/TRBV3-2,14,TRBJ2-3,TRBD2,CASSRTSGPYTQYF,TGTGCCAGCAGCCGGACTAGCGGGCCTTATACGCAGTATTTT
.,TRBV7-3,13,TRBJ1-2,.,CASSSRRGDGYTF,TGTGCCAGCAGCTCCAGGAGAGGGGACGGCTACACCTTC
.,TRBV6-5,14,TRBJ2-7,.,CASSTGPRGHEQYF,TGTGCCAGCAGCACTGGACCCCGGGGACACGAGCAGTACTTC
.,TRBV7-2,13,TRBJ2-5,.,CASSFTGWETQYF,TGTGCCAGCAGCTTCACAGGGTGGGAGACCCAGTACTTC
.,TRBV4-1,15,TRBJ1-2,TRBD1,CASSFRTGADYGYTF,TGCGCCAGCAGCTTCCGGACAGGGGCGGACTATGGCTACACCTTC
.,TRBV7-2,14,TRBJ1-2,.,CASSLALGGNGYTF,TGTGCCAGCAGCTTAGCGCTTGGAGGGAATGGCTACACCTTC
.,TRBV18,17,TRBJ1-1,.,CASSAKQRLALNTEAFF,TGTGCCAGCTCAGCGAAACAGAGGCTAGCCTTGAACACTGAAGCTTTCTTT
.,TRBV6-5,16,TRBJ1-3,.,CASSYSMIGSGNTIYF,TGTGCCAGCAGTTACTCGATGATTGGGTCTGGAAACACCATATATTTT
.,TRBV30,14,TRBJ1-1,.,CAWSWGAQDTEAFF,TGTGCCTGGAGCTGGGGGGCCCAGGACACTGAAGCTTTCTTT
.,TRBV10-3,14,TRBJ2-7,TRBD2,CAIRSGLDDYEQYF,TGTGCCATCAGGTCGGGACTAGATGACTACGAGCAGTACTTC
.,TRBV11-2,17,TRBJ1-1,TRBD1,CASSPRGGLSLNTEAFF,TGTGCCAGCAGCCCGCGAGGGGGCCTAAGCTTGAACACTGAAGCTTTCTTT
.,TRBV6-2/TRBV6-3,15,TRBJ2-1,TRBD1,CASSKGGQGVNEQFF,TGTGCCAGCAGTAAGGGGGGACAGGGAGTAAATGAGCAGTTCTTC
.,TRBV27,14,TRBJ1-2,.,CASSLSGLGYGYTF,TGTGCCAGCAGTTTATCGGGGTTAGGCTATGGCTACACCTTC
few,TRBV5-5,16,TRBJ1-4,.,CASSFHPGATNEKLFF,TGTGCCAGCAGCTTCCACCCGGGGGCAACTAATGAAAAACTGTTTTTT
.,TRBV5-8,14,TRBJ1-1,.,CASSSGQRNTEAFF,TGTGCCAGCAGCTCCGGACAGAGGAACACTGAAGCTTTCTTT
.,TRBV5-4,15,TRBJ2-7,.,CASSKKGGLGQEQYF,TGTGCCAGCAGCAAAAAGGGGGGGTTAGGTCAGGAGCAGTACTTC
.,TRBV4-1,14,TRBJ2-1,.,CASSQPRRKNEQFF,TGCGCCAGCAGCCAACCCCGTCGCAAGAATGAGCAGTTCTTC
.,TRBV11-2,17,TRBJ1-2,.,CASSSLGMVTQNYGYTF,TGTGCCAGCAGCTCGTTGGGGATGGTCACTCAAAACTATGGCTACACCTTC
.,TRBV7-9,14,TRBJ1-1,.,CASSLAGLNTEAFF,TGTGCCAGCAGCTTAGCAGGTCTGAACACTGAAGCTTTCTTT
.,TRBV4-2,17,TRBJ1-5,TRBD1,CASSQVLIGQVPEPQHF,TGTGCCAGCAGCCAAGTCTTGATCGGACAGGTACCAGAGCCCCAGCATTTT
.,TRBV3-1/TRBV3-2,19,TRBJ1-3,.,CASSQDLRSGQERGNTIYF,TGTGCCAGCAGCCAAGATCTGAGGTCCGGGCAGGAGCGTGGAAACACCATATATTTT
once,TRBV11-2,15,TRBJ2-7,TRBD2,CASSSTSGGAYEQYF,TGTGCCAGCAGCTCGACTAGCGGGGGGGCCTACGAGCAGTACTTC
.,TRBV2,12,TRBJ1-4,.,CASRAGNEKLFF,TGTGCCAGCAGAGCAGGGAACGAAAAACTGTTTTTT
once,TRBV6-5,15,TRBJ1-1,TRBD1,CASSYQTGGYTEAFF,TGTGCCAGCAGTTACCAAACAGGGGGGTACACTGAAGCTTTCTTT
.,TRBV11-2,15,TRBJ2-7,.,CASSLGPGGPYEQYF,TGTGCCAGCAGCTTGGGTCCCGGGGGCCCATACGAGCAGTACTTC
.,TRBV4-1,13,TRBJ1-5,.,CASSQERGQPQHF,TGCGCCAGCAGCCAAGAGCGCGGTCAGCCCCAGCATTTT
.,TRBV14,13,TRBJ1-1,.,CASSSGVGTEAFF,TGTGCCAGCAGCTCAGGGGTGGGGACTGAAGCTTTCTTT
.,TRBV7-6,16,TRBJ2-1,TRBD2,CASSLGLAGDGNEQFF,TGTGCCAGCAGCCTAGGGTTAGCGGGAGATGGCAATGAGCAGTTCTTC
.,TRBV6-6,13,TRBJ1-1,.,CASSPQEETEAFF,TGTGCCAGCAGTCCCCAGGAGGAGACTGAAGCTTTCTTT